This T cell receptor (beta chain) emerged from a study of CD8 T cells in ankylosing spondylitis (dated by TCRdb to 2017 to 2019). Describing the broader study: To find TCR variants linked to disease, the study profiled T cell receptor beta repertoires in ankylosing spondylitis patients and healthy donors. The full study cohort was made up of about 24 ankylosing spondylitis patients and about a hundred healthy donors. Peripheral blood samples were taken, and synovial fluid was additionally collected from ankylosing spondylitis patients. Study-wide conclusions, independent of this receptor: The disease-linked clones showed a CD8+ phenotype and occurred at relatively low frequencies in peripheral blood. The disease-linked clones were reported as significantly enriched in matched synovial fluid samples from ankylosing spondylitis patients. A TCR beta motif made up of several highly homologous amino acid variants appeared to be characteristic of blood from ankylosing spondylitis patients. Some motif variants had previously been reported in the synovial fluid and blood of reactive arthritis patients, which suggests shared mechanisms of disease initiation.

The sample was run on an Illumina HiSeq 2500. Quantitative 5'-RACE with molecular barcodes was used to prepare TCR beta libraries. As for the authors' bioinformatics: A new computational method based on a probabilistic model of VDJ rearrangement was used to identify disease-linked TCR variants. TCRdb reprocessing: public reads trimmed at Q25 with fastp, clones called with MiXCR, in-frame beta chains kept. Each entry is one CDR3 protein sequence, shown with its most common DNA and genes. The V and J calls and clone size are TCRdb's, not the authors'. Present in this sample are fewer than 400,000 distinct CDR3 sequences, around 8% of which were seen just once. The top ten constitute less than 15% of the sample. The CDR3 runs 14 amino acids, cysteine and phenylalanine included. Only the CDR3 part of the read is kept: 42 bases, read in frame from the first base. V and J are truncated by 2 bases and 1 base respectively, leaving an intervening sequence of 9 bases. CDR1 and CDR2 were assigned from the germline V gene as MGHDK and SYGVNS.

With respect to this clonotype: Its recognized antigen is unknown. No much larger clonotype is one base removed from it; base qualities were not supplied.

Sequences were obtained from blood, either unsorted or a sorted T cell fraction (not recorded which). The chain was built from TRBV25-1 and TRBJ2-7; the D gene is unclear. The TCR comes from a male donor with ankylosing spondylitis. The encoded CDR3 is CASSELPESYEQYF. The sequenced DNA: TGTGCCAGCAGTGAACTCCCAGAATCCTACGAGCAGTACTTC.